A single sample gave rise to the 18 T cell receptor beta chains below, sequenced in a study of T-cell memory formation after mild COVID-19. TCRdb used MiXCR to reprocess the 5' RACE reads, holding one entry per CDR3 protein. The sample includes approximately 240,000 distinct CDR3 sequences, about 16% seen only once; the top ten take about 3.5%. The sequenced sample was PBMCs or a T cell subset sorted from them (not recorded which). The origin of the receptors is a man aged 18 to 30 who had mild COVID-19 (a few samples of this study predate the infection). Cell type and time point are not known.

The table lists this clonotype with a few counts. The chain carries TRBV12-2 and TRBJ2-5; the table's D call TRBD1 went unverified against the DNA. TRBV12-2 is classified as a pseudogene. The length of the CDR3 is 15 residues. The CDR3 is CASRLVHRADETQYF. CDR3 nucleotides: TGTGCAAGTCGCTTAGTCCACAGGGCAGATGAGACCCAGTACTTC.

In its sample, this clonotype was seen a few times. The rearrangement joins TRBV20-1 to TRBJ2-5, with D tentatively TRBD1 (5 bases). The germline V gene has CDR1 DFQATT and CDR2 SNEGSKA (reference sequence). The CDR3 consists of 13 residues. V lost 6 bases, J lost 2 bases, and 13 bases lay in between. CDR3 in DNA: TGCAGTGCGACCCCGGACACTCAAGAGACCCAGTACTTC. It translates to CSATPDTQETQYF.

This clonotype was detected only a few times. The chain recombines TRBV5-8 with TRBJ1-2; D is undetermined. The CDR3 sequence is 13 residues long. V lost 5 bases, J lost 5 bases, and 13 bases lay in between. Germline lookup yields CDR1 SGHTS and CDR2 YDEGEE. The CDR3 spells CASSPSAGYGYTF. The CDR3 DNA follows: TGTGCCAGCAGTCCATCAGCTGGATATGGCTACACCTTC. Variable domain in full (rest from reference TRBV5-8 and TRBJ1-2): EAGVTQSPTHLIKTRGQQATLRCSPISGHTSVYWYQQALGLGLQFLLWYDEGEERNRGNFPPRFSGRQFPNYSSELNVNALELEDSALYLCASSPSAGYGYTFGSGTRLTVV.

This clonotype has more than one count but fewer than ten. This chain links TRBV5-1 with TRBJ1-1; perhaps TRBD1 as D (5 bases). Germline assignment: CDR1 SGHRS and CDR2 YFSETQ. The CDR3 loop spans 13 amino acids. Deletions cut 0 bases from V and 6 bases from J, with 9 bases between. CDR3: CASSLGRDSEAFF. The DNA for the CDR3 is TGCGCCAGCAGCTTGGGGAGGGACTCTGAAGCTTTCTTT.

This clonotype was seen only a few times. The gene calls are TRBV4-2 and TRBJ1-5, with D unresolved. This CDR3 comprises 13 residues. In germline, CDR1 is LGHNA, CDR2 YNFKEQ. V was shortened by 4 bases and J by 6 bases, with 10 bases between the two germline ends. The CDR3 loop is CASSPSLGQPQHF. CDR3 DNA: TGTGCCAGCAGCCCGAGCCTCGGTCAGCCCCAGCATTTT.

The chain is built from TRBV5-1 and TRBJ1-1; TRBD1 matches 11 bases. The CDR3 has 15 residues. J lost 6 bases, V lost 4 bases, and 8 bases had no gene match. The V gene's germline CDR1 is SGHRS and CDR2 YFSETQ. The CDR3 sequence: CASSRTGQGAAEAFF. The CDR3 DNA reads as TGCGCCAGCAGCAGGACAGGACAGGGGGCGGCTGAAGCTTTCTTT.

This rearrangement joins TRBV11-3 to TRBJ2-2; D unclear. Deletions cut 0 bases from V and 7 bases from J, with 12 bases between. The CDR3 is 15 amino acids. Germline V CDR1 and CDR2: SGHNT, YENEEA. CDR3 loop: CASSLDSFDNGELFF. As DNA, the CDR3 is TGTGCCAGCAGCTTAGATAGTTTCGATAACGGGGAGCTGTTTTTT. The variable domain in full, completed from reference TRBV11-3 and TRBJ2-2, reads EAGVVQSPRYKIIEKKQPVAFWCNPISGHNTLYWYLQNLGQGPELLIRYENEEAVDDSQLPKDRFSAERLKGVDSTLKIQPAELGDSAVYLCASSLDSFDNGELFFGEGSRLTVL.

There are a few counts of this clonotype. The chain couples TRBV7-8 to TRBJ2-4, with D uncertain. V was shortened by 1 base and J by 5 bases, with 3 bases between the two germline ends. Per the germline V gene, CDR1 is SGHVS and CDR2 is FQNEAQ. CDR3 size: 12 residues. CDR3 bases: TGTGCCAGCAGCTTAGTCGAAAACATTCAGTACTTC. As protein: CASSLVENIQYF.

This sequence joins TRBV12-3 or TRBV12-4 and TRBJ2-5; D is unresolved. The CDR3 has 13 residues. Trimming left V 1 base short and J 2 bases short, with 5 bases between. The CDR3 nucleotides read TGTGCCAGCAGTTTAGACCAACAAGAGACCCAGTACTTC. It is translated as CASSLDQQETQYF.

This clonotype was seen a handful of times. The chain couples TRBV5-1 to TRBJ2-1; TRBD2 might be the D (6 bases). This CDR3 contains 14 residues. Germline CDR1 reads SGHRS; CDR2 reads YFSETQ. The V end lost 6 bases, the J end lost 2 bases, and 12 bases lay between the germline ends. CDR3 nucleotide sequence: TGCGCCAGCATGTGGGGAGGAACCTACAATGAGCAGTTCTTC. It encodes CASMWGGTYNEQFF.

This clonotype has a handful of counts. The rearrangement links TRBV5-1 to TRBJ1-2; a possible D gene is TRBD1 (5 bases). CDR3 length equals 13 residues. The V and J ends lost 3 bases and 5 bases respectively, with 11 bases between them. Per germline, CDR1 SGHRS and CDR2 YFSETQ. The CDR3 nucleotides are TGCGCCAGCAGCTCGAGGGAGGGGTATGGCTACACCTTC. This sequence encodes CASSSREGYGYTF.

The CDR3 region has the DNA TGTGCCAGCAGCGGCAGGGGCGACTATGGCTACACCTTC. It yields the protein CASSGRGDYGYTF. The chain recombines TRBV7-9 with TRBJ1-2, with D tentatively TRBD1 (6 bases). V gave up 5 bases and J gave up 3 bases, with 10 bases separating them. This CDR3 has 13 residues. The germline gives CDR1 SEHNR, CDR2 FQNEAQ (reference sequence).

This clonotype was counted a few times. The V and J genes are TRBV4-1 and TRBJ2-7; no definite D call. Looked up from germline, CDR1 is MGHRA and CDR2 is YSYEKL. Trimming cost V 4 bases and J 1 base, with 20 bases left between them. This CDR3 is built from 17 residues. Here the CDR3 DNA reads TGCGCCAGCAGCCTCTCCCCCCCGGCAGGCGATTCCTACGAGCAGTACTTC. Its translation: CASSLSPPAGDSYEQYF.

The CDR3 DNA reads as TGTGCCAGCCGGGGTGGGCAAACTGAAGCTTTCTTT. It is translated as CASRGGQTEAFF. The V and J genes are TRBV27 and TRBJ1-1; D ambiguous. Trimming cost V 8 bases and J 5 bases, with 12 bases left between them. This CDR3 has 12 amino acids. Looked up from germline, CDR1 is MNHEY and CDR2 is SMNVEV (reference sequence).

At least ten counts were recorded for this clonotype. This chain uses TRBV27 with TRBJ2-1; no clear D. Germline V gene data show CDR1 as MNHEY and CDR2 as SMNVEV (reference sequence). V lost 3 bases to trimming and J lost 7 bases, with 13 bases between them. This CDR3 has 14 amino acids. The CDR3 spells CASSLKWAANEQFF. CDR3 DNA sequence: TGTGCCAGCAGTTTGAAGTGGGCGGCGAATGAGCAGTTCTTC.

This clonotype has a count of ten or more. This chain uses TRBV4-1 with TRBJ2-2; 8 nucleotides match TRBD2. The V gene's germline CDR1 is MGHRA and CDR2 YSYEKL. Trimming took 2 bases from V and 1 from J; bases not matched to a gene: 6. The CDR3 is 17 amino acids. The CDR3 sequence is CASSQPGGGRNTGELFF. Here the CDR3 DNA reads TGCGCCAGCAGCCAACCCGGGGGGGGGCGGAACACCGGGGAGCTGTTTTTT.

This clonotype was picked up a small number of times. The chain is built from TRBV20-1 and TRBJ2-2; 7 nucleotides agree with TRBD1. The J segment lost 3 bases and the V segment lost 4 bases, leaving 5 bases of the junction unmatched. Per the germline V gene, CDR1 is DFQATT and CDR2 is SNEGSKA (reference sequence). CDR3 length: 14 amino acids. The CDR3 here is CSAKPGQHTGELFF. The CDR3 DNA follows: TGCAGTGCTAAGCCGGGACAGCACACCGGGGAGCTGTTTTTT.

The chain uses TRBV12-3 or TRBV12-4 and TRBJ2-7; no reliable D call. Trimming removed 6 bases at V and 3 bases at J, with 15 bases between. The length of the CDR3 is 14 residues. CDR3 residues: CASSRPARGYEQYF. The CDR3 nucleotides read TGTGCCAGCAGCCGTCCGGCAAGAGGCTACGAGCAGTACTTC.